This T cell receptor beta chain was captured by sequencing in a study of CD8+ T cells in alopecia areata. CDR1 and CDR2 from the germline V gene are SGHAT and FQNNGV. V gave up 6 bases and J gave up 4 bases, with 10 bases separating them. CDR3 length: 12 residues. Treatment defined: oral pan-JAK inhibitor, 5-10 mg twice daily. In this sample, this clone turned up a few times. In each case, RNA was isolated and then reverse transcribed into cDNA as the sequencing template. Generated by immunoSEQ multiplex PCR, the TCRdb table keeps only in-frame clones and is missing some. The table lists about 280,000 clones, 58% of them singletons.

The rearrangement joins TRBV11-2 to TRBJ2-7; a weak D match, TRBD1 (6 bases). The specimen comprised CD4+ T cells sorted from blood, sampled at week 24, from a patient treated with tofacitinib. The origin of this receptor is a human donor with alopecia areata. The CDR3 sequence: CASRIRGYEQYF. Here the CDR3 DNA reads TGTGCCAGCAGAATCAGGGGATACGAGCAGTACTTC.